A single sample gave rise to the 5 T cell receptor beta chains below, sequenced in a study of T cells in Graves' hyperthyroidism and ophthalmopathy. TCR beta CDR3 sequences were amplified from RNA transcripts. RT-PCR in the first round (using the HTBI primer set) targeted the TCR CDR3. MiXCR was run by TCRdb on the multiplex PCR reads, yielding one entry per CDR3 protein. The data show about 340,000 distinct CDR3 sequences, with around a fifth seen just once and 50% held by the top ten. The sequencing sample was made of blood. The source is a woman in her forties or fifties with Graves' hyperthyroidism.

This clonotype showed up many times. The chain joins TRBV2 to TRBJ1-2; TRBD1 agrees at 7 bases. The germline V gene has CDR1 SNHLY and CDR2 FYNNEI. This CDR3 comprises 15 residues. The trim removed 4 bases at V and 2 bases at J, leaving 7 bases unmatched. The CDR3 protein is CASSVVRDSNYGYTF. The CDR3 DNA sequence: TGTGCCAGCAGTGTGGTACGGGACAGCAACTATGGCTACACCTTC. Looking up the rest from reference TRBV2 and TRBJ1-2 gives the full variable domain: EPEVTQTPSHQVTQMGQEVILRCVPISNHLYFYWYRQILGQKVEFLVSFYNNEISEKSEIFDDQFSVERPDGSNFTLKIRSTKLEDSAMYFCASSVVRDSNYGYTFGSGTRLTVV.

This clonotype appeared many times. This rearrangement joins TRBV6-2 or TRBV6-3 to TRBJ1-5, with 11 bases identical to TRBD1. Germline values: CDR1 MNHEY, CDR2 SVGEGT. The CDR3 has 17 amino acids. V dropped 4 bases and J dropped 3; count of bases not matched to a gene: 8. DNA for the CDR3: TGTGCCAGCAGTTCCCGGGACAGGGGGATAAACAATCAGCCCCAGCATTTT. Encoded protein: CASSSRDRGINNQPQHF.

V is TRBV20-1 and J is TRBJ2-1; 11 bases line up with TRBD2. The CDR3 length is 13 residues. The trim removed 3 bases at V and 14 bases at J, leaving 9 bases unmatched. CDR1 and CDR2 from the germline V gene are DFQATT and SNEGSKA (reference sequence). The CDR3 bases are TGCAGTGCTAGTGGAACTAGCGGGAGAGTTAAGTTCTTC. This gives the protein CSASGTSGRVKFF.

In this sample, this clonotype turned up many times. The chain recombines TRBV20-1 with TRBJ2-1; the match to TRBD2 covers 8 bases. The CDR3 is made up of 15 amino acids. J was trimmed by 8 bases and V by 5 bases; bases with no gene match: 14. Per the germline V gene, CDR1 is DFQATT and CDR2 is SNEGSKA (reference sequence). The CDR3 DNA sequence: TGCAGTGCTCTGATCGGGACTAGTCTGGTCCATGAGCAGTTCTTC. Translated: CSALIGTSLVHEQFF.

This clonotype was counted many times. The chain links TRBV18 to TRBJ2-3, with 9 bases aligning to TRBD1. From germline, CDR1 is KGHSH and CDR2 LQKENI. The V and J ends lost 3 bases and 5 bases, in that order; junction bases with no gene match: 6. The CDR3 is 15 amino acids. The CDR3 here is CASSPGTGKLDTQYF. The CDR3 nucleotides read TGTGCCAGCTCACCCGGGACAGGGAAGTTAGATACGCAGTATTTT. Full variable domain (rest looked up from reference TRBV18 and TRBJ2-3): NAGVMQNPRHLVRRRGQEARLRCSPMKGHSHVYWYRQLPEEGLKFMVYLQKENIIDESGMPKERFSAEFPKEGPSILRIQQVVRGDSAAYFCASSPGTGKLDTQYFGPGTRLTVL.